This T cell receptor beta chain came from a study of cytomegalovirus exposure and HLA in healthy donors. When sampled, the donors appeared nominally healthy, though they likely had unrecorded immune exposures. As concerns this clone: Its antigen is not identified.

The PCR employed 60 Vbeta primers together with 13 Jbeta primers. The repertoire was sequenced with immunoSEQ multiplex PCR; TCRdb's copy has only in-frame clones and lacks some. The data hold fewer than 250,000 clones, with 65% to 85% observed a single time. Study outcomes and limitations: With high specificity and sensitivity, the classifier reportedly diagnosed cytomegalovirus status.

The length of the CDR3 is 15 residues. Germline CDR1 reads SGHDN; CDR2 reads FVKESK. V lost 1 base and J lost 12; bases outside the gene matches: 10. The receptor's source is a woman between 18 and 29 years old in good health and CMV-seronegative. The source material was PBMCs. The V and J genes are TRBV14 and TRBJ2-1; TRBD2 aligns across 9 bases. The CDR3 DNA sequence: TGTGCCAGCAGCCAAGTTAGCGGGGGTTCCGGGGGGCAGTTCTTC. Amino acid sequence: CASSQVSGGSGGQFF.